This T cell receptor beta chain was obtained from a study of cytomegalovirus exposure and HLA in healthy donors. Study in general: Researchers previously reported finding fewer than 140 million unique TCR beta sequences from approximately 190 million T cells. Study-wide findings and caveats: The likely explanation for a cluster of highly shared sequence variants was sequencing artifact. In a later analysis, TCR beta V- and J-gene trimming showed a link to a missense DCLRE1C variant.

This clone was seen a few times. What it recognizes is unknown. The PCR contained 60 Vbeta and 13 Jbeta primers. Here immunoSEQ multiplex PCR was the method, and the copy in TCRdb shows in-frame clones only, minus some. Among roughly 190,000 clones listed, more than 60% were seen once. The sample consisted of PBMCs. This sequence originates from a woman in her twenties or thirties in good health and CMV-seropositive.

Here the CDR3 reads CAWSVHSGYTDTQYF. The CDR3 DNA sequence: TGTGCCTGGAGTGTACACAGCGGTTACACAGATACGCAGTATTTT. The J gene is TRBJ2-3, the V gene TRBV30; D possibly corresponds to TRBD2 (5 bases). V lost 0 bases and J lost 2, with 12 bases in between. Looked up from germline, CDR1 is GTSNPN and CDR2 is SVGIG (reference sequence). CDR3 length: 15 amino acids.